Below are 24 T cell receptor beta chains sequenced from a single sample in a study of T cell repertoires in cytomegalovirus infection. One entry per CDR3 protein, called by TCRdb with MiXCR from the reads. This sample has more than 400,000 distinct CDR3 sequences, with about a quarter found just once. The specimen sequenced was PBMCs. These receptors were collected from a human donor in good health (CMV status not recorded). Some clones in this sample may be carry-over from other donors' samples.

In this sample, this clonotype turned up many times. V and J are TRBV7-2 and TRBJ1-3; a possible D gene is TRBD1 (5 bases). CDR3 length: 15 amino acids. V lost 1 base and J lost 0, with 7 bases in between. Germline V gene lookup returns CDR1 SGHTA and CDR2 FQGNSA. CDR3 sequence reads: CASSLGGSSGNTIYF. DNA of the CDR3: TGTGCCAGCAGCTTAGGGGGGAGCTCTGGAAACACCATATATTTT.

This clonotype was seen repeatedly, ten times or more. This chain links TRBV7-2 with TRBJ2-1; 11 positions agree with TRBD2. CDR1 is SGHTA and CDR2 is FQGNSA in the germline V gene. V gave up 5 bases and J gave up 7 bases; unmatched junction bases: 7. The CDR3 spans 15 residues. The CDR3 spells CASSLSGRALNEQFF. CDR3 nucleotides: TGTGCCAGCAGCCTTAGCGGGAGGGCCCTAAATGAGCAGTTCTTC.

This clonotype was counted at least ten times. The chain joins TRBV12-5 to TRBJ2-1, with D unclear. The V and J ends lost 6 bases and 0 bases respectively, with 18 bases between them. The CDR3 length is 17 residues. CDR1 LGHNT and CDR2 FRNRAP come from the germline V gene. CDR3 DNA sequence: TGTGCTAGTGGGACGGGCTTGGACGTGAGCTCCTACAATGAGCAGTTCTTC. This gives the protein CASGTGLDVSSYNEQFF.

This clonotype was detected a few times. The V and J genes are TRBV11-2 and TRBJ1-6; D is uncertain. Germline V gene data show CDR1 as SGHAT and CDR2 as FQNNGV. The CDR3 covers 14 residues. The V end lost 5 bases, the J end lost 9 bases, and 14 bases lay between the germline ends. The CDR3 nucleotides are TGTGCCAGCAGCCTCGCCCGGCCTGCTTCACCCCTCCACTTT. Residues: CASSLARPASPLHF.

The chain combines TRBV4-1 with TRBJ2-3, with 8 bases aligning to TRBD2. CDR3 length equals 16 residues. Germline V gene sequence: CDR1 MGHRA, CDR2 YSYEKL. V was clipped by 1 base and J by 6 bases; unmatched bases: 9. CDR3 sequence: CASSQADGRAMDTQYF. The CDR3 DNA reads TGCGCCAGCAGCCAAGCGGACGGGAGGGCCATGGATACGCAGTATTTT.

This clonotype was seen only a few times. The gene calls are TRBV20-1 and TRBJ2-1; D is ambiguous. CDR3 length: 21 residues. The germline gives CDR1 DFQATT, CDR2 SNEGSKA (reference sequence). V was shortened by 6 bases and J by 1 base, with 34 bases between the two germline ends. Written as DNA, the CDR3 is TGCAGTGCACGTCCCTCCCCGGCTACTGGCCCTTCGGAGAGTTCCTACAATGAGCAGTTCTTC. It specifies CSARPSPATGPSESSYNEQFF.

This clonotype was found a few times. The chain links TRBV30 to TRBJ1-2; D perhaps matches TRBD1 (5 bases). The length of the CDR3 is 13 residues. CDR1 is GTSNPN, CDR2 SVGIG, per germline (reference sequence). Trimming removed 4 bases at V and 5 bases at J, with 14 bases between. The CDR3 reads CAWNKDRGYGYTF. The CDR3 DNA is TGTGCCTGGAACAAAGACAGAGGATATGGCTACACCTTC.

The table lists this clonotype with a few counts. CDR3 residues: CASSQVPGDPFRGTGELFF. CDR3 nucleotides: TGCGCCAGCAGCCAAGTACCAGGGGACCCCTTTAGGGGAACCGGGGAGCTGTTTTTT. The chain joins TRBV4-3 to TRBJ2-2; D is perhaps TRBD1 (6 bases). Germline CDR1 and CDR2: LGHNA and YSLEER. This CDR3 comprises 19 residues. V lost 1 base and J 5 bases, leaving 23 bases between the germline ends.

At least ten counts were recorded for this clonotype. This chain links TRBV7-2 with TRBJ1-1; 8 nucleotides align to TRBD1. The ends lost 5 bases at V and 0 bases at J; junction bases unmatched: 5. This CDR3 region has 15 residues. Germline assignment: CDR1 SGHTA and CDR2 FQGNSA. The CDR3 sequence is CASSLPTGVNTEAFF. CDR3 bases: TGTGCCAGCAGCCTTCCGACAGGGGTGAACACTGAAGCTTTCTTT.

The genes are TRBV24-1 and TRBJ2-3; D uncertain. The germline V gene has CDR1 KGHDR and CDR2 SFDVKD. Trimming shortened V by 4 bases and J by 4 bases, and 11 bases separated the two germline ends. CDR3 length: 14 amino acids. The CDR3 nucleotides are TGTGCCACCAGTGAGTCTAGTACTGCAGATACGCAGTATTTT. This gives the protein CATSESSTADTQYF.

The gene calls are TRBV12-3 or TRBV12-4 and TRBJ1-5; D is uncertain. V was clipped by 5 bases and J by 8 bases, with 19 bases between them. The CDR3 contains 15 residues. The CDR3: CASSPNRAGREPQHF. CDR3 in DNA: TGTGCCAGCAGTCCTAACCGGGCCGGACGGGAGCCCCAGCATTTT.

This clonotype was recorded a few times. This rearrangement joins TRBV4-1 to TRBJ2-7; D ambiguous. Trimming took 0 bases from V and 3 from J, leaving 15 bases between them. Per the germline V gene, CDR1 is MGHRA and CDR2 is YSYEKL. CDR3 length equals 16 residues. This chain's CDR3 is CASSQEPGVNYYEQYF. The CDR3, as DNA: TGCGCCAGCAGCCAAGAGCCGGGTGTTAATTACTACGAGCAGTACTTC.

This clonotype was counted ten times or more. The chain is built from TRBV7-6 and TRBJ2-1, with TRBD2 matching 14 bases. CDR3 size: 17 residues. Unmatched junction bases numbered 7, after V lost 1 base and J lost 8 bases. Germline lookup yields CDR1 SGHVS and CDR2 FNYEAQ. CDR3 DNA sequence: TGTGCCAGCAGCTTAGTTGGGACTAGCGGGAGATCCGATGAGCAGTTCTTC. Translation gives CASSLVGTSGRSDEQFF.

This clonotype was picked up a small number of times. The chain links TRBV7-2 to TRBJ2-4; D not certain. V shed 6 bases and J shed 2 bases, with 11 bases lying between them. CDR1 is SGHTA and CDR2 is FQGNSA in the germline V gene. The CDR3 has 14 amino acids. CDR3 loop: CASSSRVSKNIQYF. The CDR3 DNA is TGTGCCAGCAGTTCACGGGTCTCCAAAAACATTCAGTACTTC.

V usage is TRBV7-2 and J usage is TRBJ1-4; TRBD1 is a possible D gene (6 bases). The CDR3 is made up of 14 amino acids. The V end lost 5 bases, the J end lost 8 bases, and 15 bases lay between the germline ends. CDR1 SGHTA and CDR2 FQGNSA come from the germline V gene. CDR3 coding DNA: TGTGCCAGCAGCACAAGGGGGGGGGACGAAAAACTGTTTTTT. This translates into CASSTRGGDEKLFF.

This sequence joins TRBV18 and TRBJ1-1; 7 bases line up with TRBD1. With 5 bases clipped from V and 1 base from J, the junction kept 7 bases outside the gene matches. The CDR3 has 15 residues. Germline assignment: CDR1 KGHSH and CDR2 LQKENI. The CDR3 DNA reads as TGTGCCAGCTCAACAGGGGTTGTACGGAACACTGAAGCTTTCTTT. Amino acids: CASSTGVVRNTEAFF. The full variable domain, with the rest looked up from reference TRBV18 and TRBJ1-1, is NAGVMQNPRHLVRRRGQEARLRCSPMKGHSHVYWYRQLPEEGLKFMVYLQKENIIDESGMPKERFSAEFPKEGPSILRIQQVVRGDSAAYFCASSTGVVRNTEAFFGQGTRLTVV.

This clonotype was detected ten times or more. The rearrangement joins TRBV6-2 or TRBV6-3 to TRBJ2-2; 7 nucleotides line up with TRBD2. Trimming took 2 bases from V and 3 from J; bases not matched to a gene: 0. Germline V lookup: CDR1 MNHEY, CDR2 SVGEGT. The CDR3 consists of 14 residues. CDR3 residues: CASSYGLDTGELFF. The CDR3 coding sequence is TGTGCCAGCAGTTACGGACTAGACACCGGGGAGCTGTTTTTT.

This chain links TRBV5-4 with TRBJ2-1, with D perhaps matching TRBD2 (6 bases). Between the trimmed V and J ends, which lost 4 bases and 10 bases, there was a span of 15 bases. CDR3 length: 13 residues. In germline, CDR1 is SGHNT, CDR2 YYREEE (reference sequence). The CDR3 DNA reads TGTGCCAGCAGCCTGGAGGGTAGGAAAGAGCAGTTCTTC. This gives the protein CASSLEGRKEQFF.

This clonotype was found a few times. The chain employs TRBV7-8 and TRBJ2-1; the D gene is possibly TRBD2 (6 bases). This CDR3 comprises 16 residues. Germline values: CDR1 SGHVS, CDR2 FQNEAQ. Trimming stripped 1 base from V and 2 bases from J, with 12 bases between. For the CDR3, the DNA is TGTGCCAGCAGCTTAGAGACTAGGCCCACCTACAATGAGCAGTTCTTC. Translated: CASSLETRPTYNEQFF. Full variable domain (remainder filled in from reference TRBV7-8 and TRBJ2-1): GAGVSQSPRYKVAKRGQDVALRCDPISGHVSLFWYQQALGQGPEFLTYFQNEAQLDKSGLPSDRFFAERPEGSVSTLKIQRTQQEDSAVYLCASSLETRPTYNEQFFGPGTRLTVL.

This clonotype was counted ten times or more. The V gene is TRBV7-8, the J gene TRBJ2-1; 12 nucleotides line up with TRBD2. This CDR3 has 16 residues. Germline-derived CDR1 and CDR2 are SGHVS and FQNEAQ. J gave up 7 bases and V 7 bases, and 11 bases lay outside the gene matches. CDR3 coding DNA: TGTGCCAGCAATTATTGGACTAGCGGGATGGGGAATGAGCAGTTCTTC. Its translation: CASNYWTSGMGNEQFF. The entire variable domain, with the rest obtained from reference TRBV7-8 and TRBJ2-1, is as follows: GAGVSQSPRYKVAKRGQDVALRCDPISGHVSLFWYQQALGQGPEFLTYFQNEAQLDKSGLPSDRFFAERPEGSVSTLKIQRTQQEDSAVYLCASNYWTSGMGNEQFFGPGTRLTVL.

J is TRBJ2-6 and V is TRBV28; D gene unclear. V lost 6 bases, J lost 0 bases, and 12 bases lay in between. The CDR3 is 16 residues long. CDR1 is MDHEN, CDR2 SYDVKM, per germline. The CDR3 nucleotides are TGTGCCAGCAGCATTCTTAGTGGCTCTGGGGCCAACGTCCTGACTTTC. It encodes CASSILSGSGANVLTF.

The chain carries TRBV5-5 and TRBJ2-5; no clear D gene. This CDR3 is 16 amino acids long. CDR1 SGHKS and CDR2 YYEKEE come from the germline V gene (reference sequence). Trimming shortened V by 2 bases and J by 1 base, and 15 bases separated the two germline ends. This chain's CDR3 is CASSFHLAVTQETQYF. In nucleotides, the CDR3 is TGTGCCAGCAGCTTCCACCTCGCGGTTACCCAAGAGACCCAGTACTTC.

This clonotype was detected ten times or more. The CDR3 region has the DNA TGTGCCAGCAGACAGGACAGTTACAATGAGCAGTTCTTC. Protein product: CASRQDSYNEQFF. The genes are TRBV28 and TRBJ2-1; TRBD1 is a possible D gene (6 bases). The CDR3 is 13 amino acids. Germline V gives CDR1 MDHEN, CDR2 SYDVKM. Trimming pared 6 bases from V and 4 bases from J, leaving 10 bases between.

This clonotype appeared many times. The V gene is TRBV7-9, the J gene TRBJ1-6; 7 nucleotides agree with TRBD1. CDR1 is SEHNR and CDR2 is FQNEAQ in the germline V gene (reference sequence). The CDR3 has 15 residues. Trimming cost V 1 base and J 6 bases; bases outside gene matches: 3. CDR3 bases: TGTGCCAGCAGCTTAGAGGACAGGATTAATTCACCCCTCCACTTT. It is translated as CASSLEDRINSPLHF.